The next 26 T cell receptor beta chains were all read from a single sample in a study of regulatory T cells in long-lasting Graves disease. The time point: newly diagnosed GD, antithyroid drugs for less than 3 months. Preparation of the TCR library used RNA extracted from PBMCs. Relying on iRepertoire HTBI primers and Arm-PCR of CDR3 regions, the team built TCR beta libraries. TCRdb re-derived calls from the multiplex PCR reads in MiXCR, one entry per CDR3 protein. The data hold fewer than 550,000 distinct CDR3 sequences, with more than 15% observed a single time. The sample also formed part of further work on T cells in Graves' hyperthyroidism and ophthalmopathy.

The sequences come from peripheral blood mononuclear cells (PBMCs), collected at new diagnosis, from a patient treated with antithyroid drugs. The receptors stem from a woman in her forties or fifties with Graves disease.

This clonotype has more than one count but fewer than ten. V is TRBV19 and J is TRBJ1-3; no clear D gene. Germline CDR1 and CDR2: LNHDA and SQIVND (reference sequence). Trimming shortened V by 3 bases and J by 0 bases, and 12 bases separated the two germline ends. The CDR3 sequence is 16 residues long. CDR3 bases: TGTGCCAGTAGTATGACCGCTTCTGGCTCTGGAAACACCATATATTTT. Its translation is CASSMTASGSGNTIYF.

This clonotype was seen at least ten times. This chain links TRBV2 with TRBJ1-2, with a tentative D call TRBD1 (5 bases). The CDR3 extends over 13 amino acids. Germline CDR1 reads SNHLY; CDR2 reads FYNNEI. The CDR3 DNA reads TGTGCGAACAGAGGGGAAGTTGACTATGGCTACACCTTC. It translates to CANRGEVDYGYTF.

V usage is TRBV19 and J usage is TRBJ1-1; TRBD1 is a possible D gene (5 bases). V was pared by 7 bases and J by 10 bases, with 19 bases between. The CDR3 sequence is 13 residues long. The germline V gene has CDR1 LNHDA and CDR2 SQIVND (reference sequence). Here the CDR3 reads CASNLGTANGAFF. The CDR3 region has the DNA TGTGCCAGTAACCTCGGGACGGCGAACGGAGCTTTCTTT.

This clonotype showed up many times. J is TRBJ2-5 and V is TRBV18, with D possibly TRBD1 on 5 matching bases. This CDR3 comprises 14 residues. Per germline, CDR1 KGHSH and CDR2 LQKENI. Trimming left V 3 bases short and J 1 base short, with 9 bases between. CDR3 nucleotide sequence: TGTGCCAGCTCACCCTGGACAACCCAAGAGACCCAGTACTTC. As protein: CASSPWTTQETQYF.

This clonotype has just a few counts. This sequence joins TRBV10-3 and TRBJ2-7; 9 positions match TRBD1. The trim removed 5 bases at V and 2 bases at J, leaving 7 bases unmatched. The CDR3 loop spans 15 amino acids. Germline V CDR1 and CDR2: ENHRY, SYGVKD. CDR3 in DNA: TGTGCCATCAGTCAGACAGGGGGATATCCCTACGAGCAGTACTTC. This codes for CAISQTGGYPYEQYF.

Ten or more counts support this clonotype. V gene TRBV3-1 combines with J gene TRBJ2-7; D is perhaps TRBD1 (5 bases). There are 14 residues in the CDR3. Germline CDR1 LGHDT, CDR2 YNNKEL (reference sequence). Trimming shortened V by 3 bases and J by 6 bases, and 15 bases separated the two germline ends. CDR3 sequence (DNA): TGTGCCAGCAGCCACCTGGCCAGGGTGGGCGAGCAGTACTTC. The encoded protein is CASSHLARVGEQYF.

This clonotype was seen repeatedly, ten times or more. The CDR3, as DNA: TGTGCCAGCAGCGCCCTTGGCGCAGATACGCAGTATTTT. Protein: CASSALGADTQYF. This chain connects TRBV2 to TRBJ2-3; D remains unclear. Germline V CDR1 and CDR2: SNHLY, FYNNEI. This CDR3 is built from 13 residues. Between the trimmed V and J ends, which lost 6 bases and 4 bases, there was a span of 11 bases.

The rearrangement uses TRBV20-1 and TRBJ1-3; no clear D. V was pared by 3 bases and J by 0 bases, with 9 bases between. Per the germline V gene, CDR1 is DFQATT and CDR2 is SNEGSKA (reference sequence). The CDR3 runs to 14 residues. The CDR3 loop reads CSASGSVSGNTIYF. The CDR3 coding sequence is TGCAGTGCTAGTGGGTCAGTCTCTGGAAACACCATATATTTT.

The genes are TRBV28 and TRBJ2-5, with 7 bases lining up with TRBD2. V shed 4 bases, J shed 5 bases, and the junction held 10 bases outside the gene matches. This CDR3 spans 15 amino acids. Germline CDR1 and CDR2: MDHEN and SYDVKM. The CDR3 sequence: CASSSDGGGPETQYF. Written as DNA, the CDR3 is TGTGCCAGCAGTTCTGATGGGGGAGGGCCCGAGACCCAGTACTTC.

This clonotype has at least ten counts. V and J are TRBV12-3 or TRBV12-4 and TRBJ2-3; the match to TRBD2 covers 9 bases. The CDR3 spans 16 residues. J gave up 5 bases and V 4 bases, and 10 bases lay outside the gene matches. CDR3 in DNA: TGTGCCAGCAGTTATAGCGGGGGTGTGAGGGGAGATACGCAGTATTTT. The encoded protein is CASSYSGGVRGDTQYF.

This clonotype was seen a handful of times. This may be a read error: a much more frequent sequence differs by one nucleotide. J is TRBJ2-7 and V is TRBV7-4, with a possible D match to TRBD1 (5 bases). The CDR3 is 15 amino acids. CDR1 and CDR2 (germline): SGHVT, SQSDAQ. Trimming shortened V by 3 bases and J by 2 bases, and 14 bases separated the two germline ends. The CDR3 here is CASSLRRADPYEQYF. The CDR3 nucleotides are TGTGCCAGCAGCTTGCGCAGGGCGGACCCCTACGAGCAGTACTTC.

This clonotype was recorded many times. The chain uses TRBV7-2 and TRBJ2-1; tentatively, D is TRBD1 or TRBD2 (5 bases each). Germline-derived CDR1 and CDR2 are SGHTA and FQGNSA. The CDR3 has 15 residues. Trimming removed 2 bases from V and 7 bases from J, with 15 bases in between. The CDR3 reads CASSLQGFSGNEQFF. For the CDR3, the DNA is TGTGCCAGCAGCTTACAGGGTTTCTCGGGAAATGAGCAGTTCTTC.

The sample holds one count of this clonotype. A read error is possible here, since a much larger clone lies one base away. The CDR3 protein is CASSSRRGLSERYF. Written as DNA, the CDR3 is TGTGCCAGCAGCTCCCGACGGGGCCTTAGCGAGCGGTACTTC. The V call is TRBV3-1, the J call TRBJ2-4, with D possibly being TRBD1 or TRBD2 (5 bases each). Trimming took off 5 bases at V and 15 bases at J, with 23 bases between the two ends. The CDR3 sequence is 14 residues long. The germline V gene encodes CDR1 LGHDT and CDR2 YNNKEL (reference sequence).

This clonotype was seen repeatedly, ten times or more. CDR3 nucleotide sequence: TGTGCCAGCAGCCTAAGGCAGCCCCAGCATTTT. Protein product: CASSLRQPQHF. The chain couples TRBV11-2 to TRBJ1-5; unclear D gene. V gave up 5 bases and J gave up 7 bases, with 6 bases separating them. The germline gives CDR1 SGHAT, CDR2 FQNNGV. This CDR3 has 11 residues.

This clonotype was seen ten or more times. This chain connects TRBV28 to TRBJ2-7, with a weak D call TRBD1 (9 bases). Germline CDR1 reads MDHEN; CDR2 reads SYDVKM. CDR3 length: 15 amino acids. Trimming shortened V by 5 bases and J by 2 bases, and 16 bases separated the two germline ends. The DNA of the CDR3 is TGTGCCAGCAGTACAGGGGGCGGGAGGACCTACGAGCAGTACTTC. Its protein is CASSTGGGRTYEQYF.

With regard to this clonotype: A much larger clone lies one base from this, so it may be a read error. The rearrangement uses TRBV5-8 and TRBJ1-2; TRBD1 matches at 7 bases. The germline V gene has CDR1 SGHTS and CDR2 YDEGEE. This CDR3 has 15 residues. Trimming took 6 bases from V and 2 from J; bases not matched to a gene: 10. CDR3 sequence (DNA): TGTGCCAGCATCTTCGCCGGGACAGAGAACTATGGCTACACCTTC. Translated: CASIFAGTENYGYTF.

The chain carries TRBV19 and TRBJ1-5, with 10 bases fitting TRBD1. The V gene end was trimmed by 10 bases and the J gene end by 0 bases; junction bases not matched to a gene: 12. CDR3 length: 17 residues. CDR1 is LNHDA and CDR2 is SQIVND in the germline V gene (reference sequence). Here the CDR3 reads CATSGQGDRYSNQPQHF. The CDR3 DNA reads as TGTGCCACCAGCGGACAGGGGGACAGATATAGCAATCAGCCCCAGCATTTT.

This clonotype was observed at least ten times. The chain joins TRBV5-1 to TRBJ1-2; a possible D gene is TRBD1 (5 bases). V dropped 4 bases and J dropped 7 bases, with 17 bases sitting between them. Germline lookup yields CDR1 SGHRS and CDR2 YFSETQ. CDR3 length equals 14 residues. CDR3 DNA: TGCGCCAGCAGCGCGACCGCGGGGGGGAGTGGCTACACCTTC. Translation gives CASSATAGGSGYTF.

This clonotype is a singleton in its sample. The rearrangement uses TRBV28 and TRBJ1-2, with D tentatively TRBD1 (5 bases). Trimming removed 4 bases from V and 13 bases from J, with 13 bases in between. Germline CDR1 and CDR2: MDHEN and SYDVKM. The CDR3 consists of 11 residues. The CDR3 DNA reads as TGTGCCAGCAGTTGGACAAGTCGCTGCACCTTC. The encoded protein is CASSWTSRCTF.

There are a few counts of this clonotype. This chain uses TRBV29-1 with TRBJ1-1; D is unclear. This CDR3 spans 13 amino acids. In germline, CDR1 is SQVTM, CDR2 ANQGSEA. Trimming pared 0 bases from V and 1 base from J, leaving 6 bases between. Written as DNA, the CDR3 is TGCAGCGTTGAAGATCGGGGGAACACTGAAGCTTTCTTT. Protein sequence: CSVEDRGNTEAFF.

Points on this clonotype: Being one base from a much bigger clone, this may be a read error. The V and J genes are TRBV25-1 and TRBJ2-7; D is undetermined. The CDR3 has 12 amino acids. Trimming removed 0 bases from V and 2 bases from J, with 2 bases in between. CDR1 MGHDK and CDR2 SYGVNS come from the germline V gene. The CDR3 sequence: CASSEYPYEQYF. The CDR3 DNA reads TGTGCCAGCAGTGAATACCCCTACGAGCAGTACTTC.

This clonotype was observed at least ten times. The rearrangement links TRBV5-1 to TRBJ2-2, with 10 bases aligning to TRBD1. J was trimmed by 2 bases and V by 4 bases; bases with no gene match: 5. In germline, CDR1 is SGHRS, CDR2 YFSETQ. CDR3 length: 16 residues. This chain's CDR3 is CASSTGQGTNTGELFF. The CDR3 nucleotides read TGCGCCAGCAGCACGGGACAGGGGACAAACACCGGGGAGCTGTTTTTT.

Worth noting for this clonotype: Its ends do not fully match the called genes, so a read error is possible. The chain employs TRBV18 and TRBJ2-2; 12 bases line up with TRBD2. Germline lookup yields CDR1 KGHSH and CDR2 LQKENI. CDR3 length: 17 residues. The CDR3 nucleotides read TGTGTCAGCTCCCTAACGACTAGCGGGGGCCACACCGGGGAGCTGTTTTTT. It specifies CVSSLTTSGGHTGELFF. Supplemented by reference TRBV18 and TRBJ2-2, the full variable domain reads NAGVMQNPRHLVRRRGQEARLRCSPMKGHSHVYWYRQLPEEGLKFMVYLQKENIIDESGMPKERFSAEFPKEGPSILRIQQVVRGDSAAYFCVSSLTTSGGHTGELFFGEGSRLTVL.

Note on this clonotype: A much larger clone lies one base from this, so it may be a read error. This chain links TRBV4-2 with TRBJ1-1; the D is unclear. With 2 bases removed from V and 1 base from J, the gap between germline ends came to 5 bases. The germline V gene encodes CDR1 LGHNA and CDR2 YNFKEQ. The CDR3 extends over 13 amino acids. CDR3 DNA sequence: TGTGCCAGCAGCCAACTCCAGAACACTGAAGCTTTCTTT. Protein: CASSQLQNTEAFF.

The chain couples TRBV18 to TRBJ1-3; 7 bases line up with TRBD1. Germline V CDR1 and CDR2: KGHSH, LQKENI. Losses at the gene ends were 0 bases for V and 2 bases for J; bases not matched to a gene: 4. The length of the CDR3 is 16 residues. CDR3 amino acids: CASSPPQTGPGNTIYF. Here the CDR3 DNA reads TGTGCCAGCTCACCACCGCAGACAGGGCCTGGAAACACCATATATTTT.

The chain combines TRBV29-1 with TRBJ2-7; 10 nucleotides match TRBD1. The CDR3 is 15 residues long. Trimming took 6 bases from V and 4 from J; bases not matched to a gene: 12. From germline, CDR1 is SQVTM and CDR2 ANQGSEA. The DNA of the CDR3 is TGCAGCGTGACTCTCCGGGACAGGGGAAGGTACGAGCAGTACTTC. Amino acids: CSVTLRDRGRYEQYF.